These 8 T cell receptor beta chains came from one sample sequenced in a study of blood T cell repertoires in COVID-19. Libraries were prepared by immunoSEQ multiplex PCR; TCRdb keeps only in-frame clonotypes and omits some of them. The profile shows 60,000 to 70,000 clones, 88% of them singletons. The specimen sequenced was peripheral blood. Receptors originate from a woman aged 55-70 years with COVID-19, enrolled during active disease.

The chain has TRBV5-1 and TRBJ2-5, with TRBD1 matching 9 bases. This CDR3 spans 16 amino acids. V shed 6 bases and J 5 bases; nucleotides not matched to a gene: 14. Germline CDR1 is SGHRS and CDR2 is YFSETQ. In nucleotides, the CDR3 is TGCGCCAGCACACCGGGACAGGGACACGGGCGGGAGACCCAGTACTTC. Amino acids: CASTPGQGHGRETQYF.

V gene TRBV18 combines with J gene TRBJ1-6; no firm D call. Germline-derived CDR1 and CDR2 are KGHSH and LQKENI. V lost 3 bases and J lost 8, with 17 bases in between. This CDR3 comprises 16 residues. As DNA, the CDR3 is TGTGCCAGCTCACCCTGGTCCGGGCGCGGGGATTCACCCCTCCACTTT. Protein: CASSPWSGRGDSPLHF.

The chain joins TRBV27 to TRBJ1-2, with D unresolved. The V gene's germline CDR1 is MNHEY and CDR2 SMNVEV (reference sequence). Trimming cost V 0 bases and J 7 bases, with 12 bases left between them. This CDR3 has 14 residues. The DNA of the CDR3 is TGTGCCAGCAGTTTATCGGCAGCGGCTGGTGGCTACACCTTC. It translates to CASSLSAAAGGYTF.

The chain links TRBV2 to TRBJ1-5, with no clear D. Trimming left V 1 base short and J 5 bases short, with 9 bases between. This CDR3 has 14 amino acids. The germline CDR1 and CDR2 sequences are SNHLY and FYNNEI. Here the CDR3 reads CASSEESGYQPQHF. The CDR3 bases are TGTGCCAGCAGTGAAGAGTCAGGTTATCAGCCCCAGCATTTT.

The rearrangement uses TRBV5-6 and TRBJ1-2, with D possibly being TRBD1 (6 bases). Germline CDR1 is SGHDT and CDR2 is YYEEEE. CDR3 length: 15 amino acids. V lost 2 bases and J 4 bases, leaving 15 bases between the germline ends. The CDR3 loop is CASSFSGQAIYGYTF. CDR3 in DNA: TGTGCCAGCAGCTTTTCGGGACAAGCGATCTATGGCTACACCTTC. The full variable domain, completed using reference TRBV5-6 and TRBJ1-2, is DAGVTQSPTHLIKTRGQQVTLRCSPKSGHDTVSWYQQALGQGPQFIFQYYEEEERQRGNFPDRFSGHQFPNYSSELNVNALLLGDSALYLCASSFSGQAIYGYTFGSGTRLTVV.

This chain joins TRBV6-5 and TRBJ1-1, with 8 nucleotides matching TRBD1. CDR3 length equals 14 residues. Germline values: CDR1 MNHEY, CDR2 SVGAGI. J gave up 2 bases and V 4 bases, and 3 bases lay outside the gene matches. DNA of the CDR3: TGTGCCAGCAGTTCAGGGGGCTTAAACACTGAAGCTTTCTTT. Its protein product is CASSSGGLNTEAFF.

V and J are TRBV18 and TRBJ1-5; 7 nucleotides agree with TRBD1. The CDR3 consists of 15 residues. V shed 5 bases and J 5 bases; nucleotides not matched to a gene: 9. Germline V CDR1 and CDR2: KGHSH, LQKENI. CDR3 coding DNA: TGTGCCAGCTCAGAGGGACAGACGGGGGATCAGCCCCAGCATTTT. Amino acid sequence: CASSEGQTGDQPQHF.

This CDR3 is CASSLAGEIREQYF. Written as DNA, the CDR3 is TGTGCCAGCAGCCTAGCGGGAGAGATCCGCGAGCAGTACTTC. The V and J genes are TRBV27 and TRBJ2-7; TRBD2 matches at 10 bases. This CDR3 contains 14 residues. Germline CDR1 MNHEY, CDR2 SMNVEV (reference sequence). V shed 6 bases, J shed 6 bases, and the junction held 8 bases outside the gene matches.